What follows is one TCR beta chain and its context. Germline-derived CDR1 and CDR2 are SGHAT and FQNNGV. CDR3 length: 16 residues. Losses at the gene ends were 5 bases for V and 9 bases for J; bases not matched to a gene: 9. Using its own MiXCR run on the 5' RACE reads, TCRdb lists one record per CDR3 protein. Of about 350,000 distinct CDR3 sequences in the sample, roughly an eighth are singletons; the top ten hold about a fifth. The data stem from a study of T-cell memory formation after mild COVID-19. The source is a man younger than 30 who had mild COVID-19 (a few samples of this study predate the infection). Cell type and time point are not known. The specimen was PBMCs or a T cell subset sorted from them (not recorded which). The chain uses TRBV11-2 and TRBJ1-6, with 11 bases lining up with TRBD1. The CDR3 nucleotides read TGTGCCAGCAGCGCAGGGCGGGGGACAGGGGGTTCACCCCTCCACTTT. Translating gives CASSAGRGTGGSPLHF. The full variable domain, its missing parts supplied by reference TRBV11-2 and TRBJ1-6, is EAGVAQSPRYKIIEKRQSVAFWCNPISGHATLYWYQQILGQGPKLLIQFQNNGVVDDSQLPKDRFSAERLKGVDSTLKIQPAKLEDSAVYLCASSAGRGTGGSPLHFGNGTRLTVT.